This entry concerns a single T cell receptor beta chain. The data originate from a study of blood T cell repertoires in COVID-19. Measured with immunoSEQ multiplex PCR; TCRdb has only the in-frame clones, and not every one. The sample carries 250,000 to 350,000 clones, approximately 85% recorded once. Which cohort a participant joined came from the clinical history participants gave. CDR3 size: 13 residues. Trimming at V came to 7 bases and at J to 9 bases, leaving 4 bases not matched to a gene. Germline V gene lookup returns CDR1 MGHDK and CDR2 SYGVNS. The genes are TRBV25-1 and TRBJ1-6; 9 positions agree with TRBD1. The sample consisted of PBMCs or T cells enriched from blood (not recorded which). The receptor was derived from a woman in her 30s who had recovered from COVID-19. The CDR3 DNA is TGTGCCAGCAAGGGACAGGGAACTTCACCCCTCCACTTT. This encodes CASKGQGTSPLHF.